This record concerns one TCR beta chain sequence. This clone was found a few times. Its antigen target is currently unknown. Base qualities are not at hand, and no much larger clone is one base apart. These data originate in a study of intratumoral heterogeneity in liver cancer. Regarding the complete study: In the full roughly 13-patient cohort, the median age was 63 years and the majority of patients were male. To investigate intratumor heterogeneity, the study integrated RNA-seq, DNA sequencing, TCR-seq and SNP array data drawn from multiple regions of hepatocellular carcinoma specimens. A total of approximately 69 multiregional samples from roughly 14 HCC patients, consisting of fewer than 55 tumoral and some 20 adjacent nontumoral regions, were included in the overall cohort.

All patients had early-stage hepatocellular carcinoma and received no therapy before surgical resection. No macroscopic evidence of necrosis or hemorrhage was present in the sampled areas. TCR sequencing (ImmunoSeq) was performed on multiple regions from two patients. Each frozen resection tissue sample was taken at least 1 cm away from every other sample. Samples with the label N were taken from nontumoral liver tissue next to the tumor. Genomic DNA was extracted from bulk tissue using the DNeasy blood and tissue kit. Using the immunoSEQ assay, the TCR beta chain CDR3 regions were sequenced from genomic DNA. Primers annealing to V and J segments amplified rearranged VDJ segments. As for the authors' bioinformatics: The ImmunoSeq Analyzer software was used to compute clonality and richness metrics. To find clones with differing abundance between regions, Fisher's exact test was applied together with a beta-binomial method for extra stringency. This is the immuneACCESS table as TCRdb keeps it, with only in-frame sequences that have V and J called. A part of the clones is gone; compared with another copy, unresolved V genes explain less than half, and the rest is unexplained. V, J and clone size were drawn from that table, and D and trimming were deduced from the DNA. In all, the sample holds 20,000 to 25,000 clones, and roughly 66% of those were seen once. The ten largest clones take up about a sixth of the sample.

V sheds 3 bases and J sheds 2 bases, leaving 16 bases between their ends. CDR1 and CDR2 are read off the germline V gene as MDHEN and SYDVKM. From cysteine to phenylalanine, the CDR3 is 16 amino acids long. The sequence is cut down to CDR3 DNA, 48 bases in frame from base 1. The study at large found these results: A relatively low patient number and under-sampled tumor-infiltrating lymphocyte representation were acknowledged by the authors as limitations.

The receptor chain draws on TRBV28 and TRBJ2-5; the D gene is perhaps TRBD1 or TRBD2, as each covers 6 bases. The sequence came from a woman in her 70s with hepatocellular carcinoma. Sequencing was performed on tumor-adjacent normal tissue, taken before any cancer treatment. DNA sequence: TGTGCCAGCAGTTTCCCCGGGGGCCGTGGTCAAGAGACCCAGTACTTC. It translates as CASSFPGGRGQETQYF.